This T cell receptor (beta chain) was captured in a study of cytomegalovirus exposure and HLA in healthy donors. Study results and limitations: It was 160 or so TCR beta chains that were listed as cytomegalovirus-associated. Subsequent analysis found a tendency for first-cohort TCR clusters to co-occur within the 95 to 150 validation repertoires.

The germline V gene has CDR1 SNHLY and CDR2 FYNNEI. CDR3 length equals 13 residues. Trimming left V 1 base short and J 8 bases short, with 11 bases between. The table came from immunoSEQ multiplex PCR; TCRdb's copy has only in-frame clones and leaves some out. This sample yields about 160,000 clones, of which 86% are seen a single time; 2% to 2.5% belongs to the top ten. Concerning this clone: Its antigen is not known.

The specimen sequenced was PBMCs. This TCR was recovered from a woman aged 18-29 years in good health and CMV-seronegative. The rearrangement joins TRBV2 to TRBJ1-2, with unresolved D. As DNA, the CDR3 is TGTGCCAGCAGTGAAGAGTTGGCTTCGGGCTACACCTTC. Its protein product is CASSEELASGYTF.